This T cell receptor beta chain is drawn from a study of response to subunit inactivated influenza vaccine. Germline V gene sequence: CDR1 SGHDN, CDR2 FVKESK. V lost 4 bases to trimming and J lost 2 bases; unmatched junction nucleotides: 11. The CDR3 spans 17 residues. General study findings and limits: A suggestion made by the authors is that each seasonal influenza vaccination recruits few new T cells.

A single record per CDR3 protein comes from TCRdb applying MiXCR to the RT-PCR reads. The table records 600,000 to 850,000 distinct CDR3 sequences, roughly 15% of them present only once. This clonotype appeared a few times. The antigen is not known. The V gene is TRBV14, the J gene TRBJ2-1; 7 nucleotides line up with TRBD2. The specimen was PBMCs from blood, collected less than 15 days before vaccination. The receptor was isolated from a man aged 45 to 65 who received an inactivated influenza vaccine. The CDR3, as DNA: TGTGCCAGCAGCCGACCCCCCGGGACTAAGCCCTACAATGAGCAGTTCTTC. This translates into CASSRPPGTKPYNEQFF.